A selection of T cell receptor beta chains follows, all from one sample in a study of CD8 T cells in Susac syndrome. Each CDR3 protein gets one entry after TCRdb re-called the immunoSEQ multiplex PCR reads with MiXCR. Of about 200,000 distinct CDR3 sequences detected, approximately 95% appear once; the ten largest clones hold approximately 0.075%. Sample: CD4+ T cells from PBMCs. These receptors were taken from a human donor with multiple sclerosis. Each CDR3 is given with its conserved first and last residue. D genes are given only for firm matches. The listing skips clone size in some rows; elsewhere it reads once, few, many or a size class.

-,-,TRBJ1-6,TRBV25-1,TGTGCCAGCAGCCCGACAGTCTATAATTCACCCCTCCACTTT,CASSPTVYNSPLHF
-,-,TRBJ1-5,TRBV27,TGTGCCAGCCGTATCCTTATAATGGGATGGTGGGCCCAGCATTTT,CASRILIMGWWAQHF
once,-,TRBJ2-7,TRBV3-1,TGTGCCAGCAGCCCCACCCGGCGCTACGAGCAGTACTTC,CASSPTRRYEQYF
-,-,TRBJ1-1,TRBV20-1,TGCAGTGCAGGACTTCCCGCCTCGCAGCTTGGCTTT,CSAGLPASQLGF
-,-,TRBJ2-4,TRBV6-6,TGTGCCAGCAGTTTCAACCCGGCTGGGGACCGTGACATTCAGTACTTC,CASSFNPAGDRDIQYF
-,TRBD1,TRBJ2-5,TRBV6-5,TGTGCCAGCAGACAGGGGGTATTGGAGACCCAGTACTTC,CASRQGVLETQYF
few,-,TRBJ1-1,TRBV20-1,TGCAGTGCTAGTCGGGGGAACACTGAAGCTTTCTTT,CSASRGNTEAFF
-,-,TRBJ2-5,TRBV20-1,TGCAGTGCCCTCGACCCCCCGGAGACCCAGTACTTC,CSALDPPETQYF
-,-,TRBJ2-1,TRBV7-2,TGTGCCAGCAGCTTTCCGCGGATATCCTACAATGAGCAGTTCTTC,CASSFPRISYNEQFF
-,TRBD1,TRBJ2-1,TRBV24-1,TGTGCCACCAGCTCGGACAGGGGGCCGGATGAGCAGTTCTTC,CATSSDRGPDEQFF
-,-,TRBJ2-3,TRBV25-1,TGTGCCAGCAAGTCCACAGATACGCAGTATTTT,CASKSTDTQYF
-,TRBD1,TRBJ2-1,TRBV30,TGTGCCTGGAGGAGGGACAGGGGGCTTGGTGAGCAGTTCTTC,CAWRRDRGLGEQFF
-,TRBD1,TRBJ2-5,TRBV29-1,TGCAGCGTTGCGGGACCGACAGGGTTGGAGACCCAGTACTTC,CSVAGPTGLETQYF
-,-,TRBJ2-6,TRBV2,TGTGCCAGCAGTGTACAGGGCCTCTCTGGGGCCAACGTCCTGACTTTC,CASSVQGLSGANVLTF
-,TRBD2,TRBJ2-7,TRBV20-1,TGCAGTGCCAGCGGGGCGGCCCGCTTCGAGCAGTACTTC,CSASGAARFEQYF
-,-,TRBJ1-1,TRBV9,TGTGCCAGCAGCGTAAGCGGCAGACCTGAAGCTTTCTTT,CASSVSGRPEAFF
-,-,TRBJ2-7,TRBV12-3/TRBV12-4,TGTGCCAGCAGTCCGTCTGACAGTTCCTACGAGCAGTACTTC,CASSPSDSSYEQYF
-,-,TRBJ2-1,TRBV7-8,TGTGCCAGCAGCCCCCGTTGGGATTCCAGCTCCTACAATGAGCAGTTCTTC,CASSPRWDSSSYNEQFF
-,-,TRBJ2-4,TRBV19,TGTGCCAGTAGTATGGGCATGGCCAAAAACATTCAGTACTTC,CASSMGMAKNIQYF
-,TRBD2,TRBJ2-5,TRBV20-1,TGCAGTGCTAGAGATCATTCAGCGGGGGCCCAGTACTTC,CSARDHSAGAQYF
-,-,TRBJ1-5,TRBV23-1,TGCGCCAGCCTTAATCAGGGAGATCAGCCCCAGCATTTT,CASLNQGDQPQHF
-,TRBD1,TRBJ1-2,TRBV30,TGCAAGATCTGGGACAGGAGAAACTATGGCTACACCTTC,CKIWDRRNYGYTF
-,-,TRBJ2-1,TRBV3-1,TGTGCCAGCAGCCAAGGACCGCCGACCTACAATGAGCAGTTCTTC,CASSQGPPTYNEQFF
-,TRBD1,TRBJ1-6,TRBV20-1,TGCAGTGCTAGAGCGGCAGGGGGAACTAATTCACCCCTCCACTTT,CSARAAGGTNSPLHF
-,-,TRBJ2-3,TRBV19,TGTGCCAGCCAACGACATAGCAGCACAGATACGCAGTATTTT,CASQRHSSTDTQYF
-,TRBD2,TRBJ2-3,TRBV20-1,TGCAGTGCTAGAGATCGACTAGCCATCCGGGGCACAGATACGCAGTATTTT,CSARDRLAIRGTDTQYF
-,-,TRBJ1-6,TRBV15,TGTGCCACCAGCAGAGATAGGGAAGCAAGCTCCTATAATTCACCCCTCCACTTT,CATSRDREASSYNSPLHF
-,TRBD1,TRBJ2-7,TRBV20-1,TGCAGTGCTAGTGCCAGGGGGCCCGAGCAGTACTTC,CSASARGPEQYF
once,TRBD1,TRBJ2-7,TRBV20-1,TGCAGTGCTGATACCGGACAGGCGTCCTACGAGCAGTACTTC,CSADTGQASYEQYF
-,-,TRBJ1-6,TRBV18,TGTGCCAGCTCACCAGCGGAATCGTATAATTCACCCCTCCACTTT,CASSPAESYNSPLHF
-,-,TRBJ2-1,TRBV12-3/TRBV12-4,TGTGCCAGCAGGTTGGCAGGAGGAACTGAGCAGTTCTTC,CASRLAGGTEQFF
few,-,TRBJ2-5,TRBV20-1,TGCAGTGCTAGAGATCCCGGGCGGGAGACCCAGTACTTC,CSARDPGRETQYF
few,-,TRBJ1-2,TRBV9,TGTGCCAGCAGCCGTGATACAGCTAACTATGGCTACACCTTC,CASSRDTANYGYTF
-,TRBD1,TRBJ1-2,TRBV27,TGTGCCAGCACTACTCGACAGGGGTCGAACTATGGCTACACCTTC,CASTTRQGSNYGYTF
-,TRBD2,TRBJ2-1,TRBV12-3/TRBV12-4,TGTGCCAGCAGCCGACTAGCGGGGGGACCTCGGTATGAGCAGTTCTTC,CASSRLAGGPRYEQFF
-,-,TRBJ1-1,TRBV20-1,TGCAGTGCAGCTAGAGGCAGCATGAACACTGAAGCTTTCTTT,CSAARGSMNTEAFF
once,-,TRBJ2-6,TRBV30,TGTGCCTGGAGCCCCATGGCGTTGGGGGCCAACGTCCTGACTTTC,CAWSPMALGANVLTF
-,-,TRBJ1-5,TRBV3-1,TGTGCCAGCAGCCAAGCACAGGGAGGCAATCAGCCCCAGCATTTT,CASSQAQGGNQPQHF
-,-,TRBJ2-7,TRBV7-2,TGTGCCAGCAGCTTACGGCCTGGTGGAAGTCCCCCCTACGAGCAGTACTTC,CASSLRPGGSPPYEQYF
once,-,TRBJ2-3,TRBV4-1,TGCGCCAGCAGCCACCAGATCACAGATACGCAGTATTTT,CASSHQITDTQYF
-,-,TRBJ1-1,TRBV29-1,TGCAGCGTTGTAGGGGCCGACACTGAAGCTTTCTTT,CSVVGADTEAFF
once,-,TRBJ1-2,TRBV3-1,TGTGCCAGCAGCCAAGAAAGTCGGGGCTATGGCTACACCTTC,CASSQESRGYGYTF
-,-,TRBJ2-7,TRBV3-1,TGTGCCAGCAGCCCTATAAGTGTGCCCTACGAGCAGTACTTC,CASSPISVPYEQYF
-,-,TRBJ2-5,TRBV2,TGTGCCAGCAGTGAAGCGCGGGAGACCCAGTACTTC,CASSEARETQYF
-,TRBD1,TRBJ2-1,TRBV15,TGTGCCACCAGGTCAGTTGGAGACAGGGGGCGAGTTGAGCAGTTCTTC,CATRSVGDRGRVEQFF
-,-,TRBJ1-2,TRBV15,TGTGCCACCAGCAGAGATCGGAGGTGGGGTTATGGCTACACCTTC,CATSRDRRWGYGYTF
-,TRBD2,TRBJ2-5,TRBV20-1,TGCAGTGCCCTGGAGCCTTGGCGGGGGGGAGGAGAGACCCAGTACTTC,CSALEPWRGGGETQYF
-,-,TRBJ1-2,TRBV20-1,TGCAGTGCTGTACAGGGCCGAGAATTGCATGGCTACACCTTC,CSAVQGRELHGYTF
-,TRBD2,TRBJ2-3,TRBV3-1,TGTGCCAGCAGCCAACTCCACGCGGGGGGAAGAGATACGCAGTATTTT,CASSQLHAGGRDTQYF
-,-,TRBJ1-2,TRBV7-2,TGTGCCAGCAGCTTAACAGGGTCCTATGGCTACACCTTC,CASSLTGSYGYTF
-,TRBD2,TRBJ2-1,TRBV20-1,TGCAGTGCTAGAGGAGGACTAGCGGGGGGCTACAATGAGCAGTTCTTC,CSARGGLAGGYNEQFF
-,-,TRBJ2-2,TRBV9,TGTGCCAGCAGCGTCACAGGAGCCGGGGAGCTGTTTTTT,CASSVTGAGELFF
-,-,TRBJ1-5,TRBV5-4,TGTGCCAGCAGCTTTGGGGGGTGGAGCAATCAGCCCCAGCATTTT,CASSFGGWSNQPQHF
-,-,TRBJ1-5,TRBV30,TGTGCCTGGAGTGTAGGACCTTCGAATCAGCCCCAGCATTTT,CAWSVGPSNQPQHF
-,-,TRBJ2-2,TRBV2,TGTGCCAGCAGGGAGACCACCGGGGAGCTGTTTTTT,CASRETTGELFF
-,-,TRBJ1-4,TRBV5-1,TGCGCCAGCAGTCCGGGACTAGATAATGAAAAACTGTTTTTT,CASSPGLDNEKLFF
-,-,TRBJ1-6,TRBV3-1,TGTGCCAGCAGCCAAGAAGCGATATCCCTCCACTTT,CASSQEAISLHF
-,TRBD1,TRBJ1-5,TRBV9,TGTGCCAGCAGCGTGACAGGGGAGGGCAATCAGCCCCAGCATTTT,CASSVTGEGNQPQHF
-,-,TRBJ1-6,TRBV30,TGTGCCTGGAGTGCCACTGATTCACCCCTCCACTTT,CAWSATDSPLHF
-,-,TRBJ1-2,TRBV15,TGTGCCACCAGCAACAGGGACAATGGCTACACCTTC,CATSNRDNGYTF